A selection of T cell receptor beta chains follows, all from one sample in a study of blood T cell repertoires in COVID-19. TCRdb keeps only in-frame clones here, not all; method: immunoSEQ multiplex PCR. The table lists 200,000 to 250,000 clones, about 83% of them singletons. Sequencing was done on a sample of peripheral blood. The receptors originated from a man aged 25-40 years who had recovered from COVID-19. Each CDR3 is given with its conserved first and last residue. D genes are given only for firm matches. Some rows mark clone size as missing; the rest say once, few, many or name a class of expanded clone.

CDR3 DNA	CDR3 protein	clone size	J gene	D gene	V gene
TGTGCCAGCAGCCAAGATTGGGCGCGCGATACGCAGTATTTT	CASSQDWARDTQYF	once	TRBJ2-3	NA	TRBV3-1/TRBV3-2
TGCAGCGTTGTGTCTCTAGCGGGGAACACCGGGGAGCTGTTTTTT	CSVVSLAGNTGELFF	NA	TRBJ2-2	TRBD2	TRBV29-1
TGTGCCAGCAGCCAAGGGGGTCGGGGGTTCTTTGGACTTTACAATGAGCAGTTCTTC	CASSQGGRGFFGLYNEQFF	NA	TRBJ2-1	NA	TRBV3-1/TRBV3-2
TGTGCCAGCAGCCAAGACGCCGGGGGGAGCTACAATGAGCAGTTCTTC	CASSQDAGGSYNEQFF	NA	TRBJ2-1	TRBD2	TRBV3-1/TRBV3-2
TGTGCCAGCAGCCGCGGGACAGGACTAGCGGTCTATGAGCAGTTCTTC	CASSRGTGLAVYEQFF	NA	TRBJ2-1	TRBD2	TRBV7-2
TGTGCCAGCAGTACCCAGACAGGGGCCACCTACGAGCAGTACTTC	CASSTQTGATYEQYF	few	TRBJ2-7	TRBD1	TRBV6-5
TGCGCCAGCAGCTATAATGACAGGAGTGGTGAAGCTTTCTTT	CASSYNDRSGEAFF	NA	TRBJ1-1	NA	TRBV5-1
TGTGCCATCAGTGAGTCGACCGGACAGAACACTGAAGCTTTCTTT	CAISESTGQNTEAFF	once	TRBJ1-1	NA	TRBV10-3
TGTGCCAGCAGTTGGACGGCGGGCCGAAATGAAAAACTGTTTTTT	CASSWTAGRNEKLFF	NA	TRBJ1-4	NA	TRBV6-5
TGTGCCAGCAGGGACGGGGCAGGGGCTAATGAAAAACTGTTTTTT	CASRDGAGANEKLFF	NA	TRBJ1-4	NA	TRBV2
TGTGCCAGCAGTTCTGGGGGGACGTTGGGTACGCAGTATTTT	CASSSGGTLGTQYF	NA	TRBJ2-3	NA	TRBV6-5
TGTGCCAGCAGTAGGGGGTCCACCTACGAGCAGTACTTC	CASSRGSTYEQYF	once	TRBJ2-7	NA	TRBV27
TGTGCCAGCAGCTTAAGCTATAGCGGGGGCCCGGTGGGGGAGCAGTTCTTC	CASSLSYSGGPVGEQFF	once	TRBJ2-1	TRBD2	TRBV7-2
TGTGCCAGCAGTGACCTAGCGGGGGGCGATACGCAGTATTTT	CASSDLAGGDTQYF	NA	TRBJ2-3	TRBD2	TRBV6-4
TGTGCCAGCAGGAGGGCTAGCGGGGATCCCCAAGAGACCCAGTACTTC	CASRRASGDPQETQYF	NA	TRBJ2-5	TRBD2	TRBV2
TGTGCCAGCAGTCCATCGACAGGGGCAACTGAAGCTTTCTTT	CASSPSTGATEAFF	few	TRBJ1-1	TRBD1	TRBV28
TGTGCCAGCAGCTTAGATCAGGGGTTGATGGAGACCCAGTACTTC	CASSLDQGLMETQYF	NA	TRBJ2-5	NA	TRBV11-2
TGTGCCAGCAGCAAAGGAGAAAGACAGGGGGAAGGGGCCGAGCAGTACTTC	CASSKGERQGEGAEQYF	NA	TRBJ2-7	NA	TRBV21-1
TGTGCCAGCAGCCCCTCAGGGGGCTCCGAAGCTTTCTTT	CASSPSGGSEAFF	NA	TRBJ1-1	TRBD1	TRBV11-2
TGCGCCAGCAGCTTGGGCAGGGGCGAGCAGTACTTC	CASSLGRGEQYF	NA	TRBJ2-7	NA	TRBV5-1
TGTGCCAGCAGTTACGGCAGGGGGCGCGAAAAACTGTTTTTT	CASSYGRGREKLFF	NA	TRBJ1-4	TRBD1	TRBV6-5
TGTGCCAGCACCCAAGGGGTTTCCACCGGGGAGCTGTTTTTT	CASTQGVSTGELFF	NA	TRBJ2-2	NA	TRBV28
TGTGCCAGCAGCTTGGGATCAGGGAAAGAGACCCAGTACTTC	CASSLGSGKETQYF	NA	TRBJ2-5	NA	TRBV5-5
TGTGCCAGCAGGGGGACAGGGGCCGAGCCCTACTATGGCTACACCTTC	CASRGTGAEPYYGYTF	NA	TRBJ1-2	TRBD1	TRBV27
TGTGCCATCAACAGGGGGTCCTACAATGAGCAGTTCTTC	CAINRGSYNEQFF	NA	TRBJ2-1	TRBD1	TRBV6-5
TGTGTCAGCAGTCATCGACCCCTAGCGGGGGCTATTTACAATGAGCAGTTCTTC	CVSSHRPLAGAIYNEQFF	NA	TRBJ2-1	TRBD2	TRBV6-6
TGTGCCAGCATCCCCGGGGGGTTGGCTGAAGCTTTCTTT	CASIPGGLAEAFF	NA	TRBJ1-1	NA	TRBV6-5
TGCAGCGTTGCCCAAACAGGGGGCGCTGGGGAGACCCAGTACTTC	CSVAQTGGAGETQYF	NA	TRBJ2-5	TRBD1	TRBV29-1
TGTGCCAGCTCACCAGGCAGCAGGGGCGATGGCTACACCTTC	CASSPGSRGDGYTF	NA	TRBJ1-2	NA	TRBV18
TGTGCCAGCAATTTCCGGGACAGGAATGAAAAACTGTTTTTT	CASNFRDRNEKLFF	NA	TRBJ1-4	TRBD1	TRBV4-2
TGTGCCAGCAGCTTGGAAATAGGGGGCAGAGGCTATGGCTACACCTTC	CASSLEIGGRGYGYTF	NA	TRBJ1-2	TRBD1	TRBV5-4
TGTGCCAGCAGTTACTCGTCAGGAGAAGCTTTCTTT	CASSYSSGEAFF	NA	TRBJ1-1	NA	TRBV6-5
TGTGCCAGCAGTTCGGGACAGCCCGGGTACACTGAAGCTTTCTTT	CASSSGQPGYTEAFF	NA	TRBJ1-1	TRBD1	TRBV27
TGCGCCAGCAGCTTTACAGGGGGCGACTATGGCTACACCTTC	CASSFTGGDYGYTF	NA	TRBJ1-2	TRBD1	TRBV4-1
TGCAGCGTTGAAGTCCGGATTGAGCGGGGGGCCGGTATAAGAGTCCAGTACTTC	CSVEVRIERGAGIRVQYF	NA	TRBJ2-5	TRBD2	TRBV29-1
TGTGCCAGCAGCCATGACAGGGCCGCTGGATCACCCCTCCACTTT	CASSHDRAAGSPLHF	NA	TRBJ1-6	TRBD1	TRBV3-1/TRBV3-2
TGTGCCAGCAGCTTAGGCGGCGCCCAGCCGAATGAAAAACTGTTTTTT	CASSLGGAQPNEKLFF	NA	TRBJ1-4	NA	TRBV7-6
TGTGCCAGCAGCCAAGATACAAGAAACTATGGCTACACCTTC	CASSQDTRNYGYTF	NA	TRBJ1-2	NA	TRBV4-2
TGCGCCAGCAGCTGGAGCACCGGGGAGCTGTTTTTT	CASSWSTGELFF	NA	TRBJ2-2	NA	TRBV5-1
TGTGCCAGCAGCTCACGAGGCGGGGGCCGGGAGACCCAGTACTTC	CASSSRGGGRETQYF	NA	TRBJ2-5	NA	TRBV7-3
TGTGCCAGCTCACGACGAGGTCCTGAAGCTTTCTTT	CASSRRGPEAFF	once	TRBJ1-1	NA	TRBV18
TGTGCCAGCAGTTACCGGGGGGGGATCACTGAAGCTTTCTTT	CASSYRGGITEAFF	NA	TRBJ1-1	NA	TRBV6-5
TGTGCCAGCAGTGAAGCAGGCGGGGGGACTCCCCCGACGTTC	CASSEAGGGTPPTF	NA	TRBJ2-7	TRBD2	TRBV2
TGTGCCAGCAGCCAATCTGCCAGGGGTCTTCGTGGCTACACCTTC	CASSQSARGLRGYTF	NA	TRBJ1-2	NA	TRBV16
TGTGCCAGCAGCCAAAGCGGGGGAGCTACATACAATGAGCAGTTCTTC	CASSQSGGATYNEQFF	NA	TRBJ2-1	TRBD2	TRBV4-2
TGTGCCAGCAGCCAGAGATCACAGGCACCTAGCACAGATACGCAGTATTTT	CASSQRSQAPSTDTQYF	NA	TRBJ2-3	NA	TRBV3-1/TRBV3-2
TGTGCCAGCAGCGTGTCTACCAACACCGGGGAGCTGTTTTTT	CASSVSTNTGELFF	NA	TRBJ2-2	NA	TRBV9
TGTGCCGCTAGGGAGAGGAACGGGGAGCTGTTTTTT	CAARERNGELFF	NA	TRBJ2-2	NA	TRBV10-3
TGTGCCAGCAGCACGACCGGGACAGGGGCCAAAAACATTCAGTACTTC	CASSTTGTGAKNIQYF	NA	TRBJ2-4	TRBD1	TRBV7-2